The 6 T cell receptor beta chains reported below all come from one sample, sequenced in a study of radiation and T cells in renal cell carcinoma. Assay used: immunoSEQ multiplex PCR; TCRdb lists only in-frame clones, some missing. The table has about 120,000 clones, around 82% seen once; the top ten hold about 5.3%. Sample time point: blood 2 weeks post-SBRT. Treatment given: 15 Gy SBRT to primary tumor, nephrectomy 4 weeks later. This sample comprised blood, obtained from a patient whose treatment included radiotherapy and nephrectomy. All receptors come from a man aged 50 to 59 with renal cell carcinoma.

The chain combines TRBV7-9 with TRBJ2-7, with 7 bases matching TRBD2. Trimming removed 0 bases from V and 2 bases from J; junction bases left unmatched: 7. CDR1 is SEHNR and CDR2 is FQNEAQ in the germline V gene (reference sequence). The CDR3 covers 16 residues. The CDR3 DNA follows: TGTGCCAGCAGCTTAGCTCGGGGGAGGGTCGCCTACGAGCAGTACTTC. Residues: CASSLARGRVAYEQYF.

As DNA, the CDR3 is TGTGCCAGCAGTTATGTCCGTCGGGGAGTAAGGTTCTTC. Protein: CASSYVRRGVRFF. The V call is TRBV28, the J call TRBJ2-1; D possibly corresponds to TRBD2 (5 bases). In germline, CDR1 is MDHEN, CDR2 SYDVKM. This CDR3 has 13 amino acids. Deletions cut 4 bases from V and 15 bases from J, with 19 bases between.

The chain has TRBV5-1 and TRBJ2-1, with 9 bases lining up with TRBD2. The CDR3 has 13 amino acids. The trim removed 3 bases at V and 12 bases at J, leaving 7 bases unmatched. From germline, CDR1 is SGHRS and CDR2 YFSETQ. The CDR3 DNA reads TGCGCCAGCAGCTCCGTGACTAGCGGCGTGCAGTTCTTC. It yields the protein CASSSVTSGVQFF.

The V call is TRBV9, the J call TRBJ2-4, with D perhaps TRBD2 (6 bases). The germline gives CDR1 SGDLS, CDR2 YYNGEE. V lost 3 bases and J lost 4, with 11 bases in between. The CDR3 covers 14 residues. The CDR3 is CASSAGGSKNIQYF. The CDR3 DNA reads as TGTGCCAGCAGCGCCGGGGGTAGTAAAAACATTCAGTACTTC.

This chain connects TRBV28 to TRBJ2-7; 9 bases map to TRBD1. The J segment lost 0 bases and the V segment lost 6 bases, leaving 3 bases of the junction unmatched. Germline V gene sequence: CDR1 MDHEN, CDR2 SYDVKM. The CDR3 runs 14 residues. The CDR3 DNA reads TGTGCCAGCAGCCTGACAGGGGGCTCCTACGAGCAGTACTTC. Its translation is CASSLTGGSYEQYF.

This rearrangement joins TRBV6-6 to TRBJ2-7; possible D gene TRBD1, 6 bases. Trimming took off 6 bases at V and 2 bases at J, with 8 bases between the two ends. CDR3 size: 12 residues. Germline V CDR1 and CDR2: MNHNY, SVGAGI (reference sequence). CDR3 nucleotide sequence: TGTGCCAGCAGGCGACAGGCCTACGAGCAGTACTTC. Protein sequence: CASRRQAYEQYF.